This entry lists 29 T cell receptor beta chains sequenced from one sample in a study of radiotherapy plus CTLA-4 blockade in lung cancer. Here immunoSEQ multiplex PCR was the method, and the copy in TCRdb shows in-frame clones only, minus some. The table includes about 120,000 clones, roughly four fifths detected once. The input for sequencing was peripheral blood, taken from a patient treated with radiotherapy plus ipilimumab. All receptors derive from a human donor with non-small cell lung cancer that progressed on radiotherapy plus ipilimumab. Some clones in this sample may be carry-over from other donors' samples.

CDR3 sequence: CASSEGITEAFF. CDR3 in DNA: TGTGCCAGCAGTGAAGGGATTACTGAAGCTTTCTTT. The chain combines TRBV6-1 with TRBJ1-1, with D unclear. V dropped 1 base and J dropped 5 bases, with 5 bases sitting between them. The CDR3 has 12 amino acids. Germline V gives CDR1 MNHNS, CDR2 SASEGT.

The chain recombines TRBV7-2 with TRBJ1-2; tentative D call: TRBD1 (6 bases). Germline assignment: CDR1 SGHTA and CDR2 FQGNSA. The V and J ends lost 1 base and 4 bases respectively, with 13 bases between them. The CDR3 covers 15 residues. CDR3 coding DNA: TGTGCCAGCAGCTTAGGGGGTTTAGGGGGCTATGGCTACACCTTC. Translation gives CASSLGGLGGYGYTF.

A remark on this clone: The junction and the germline gene differ at one end; a read error may be behind it. This sequence joins TRBV5-1 and TRBJ1-2; D perhaps matches TRBD1 (5 bases). This CDR3 is built from 13 residues. The V gene's germline CDR1 is SGHRS and CDR2 YFSETQ. DNA for the CDR3: TGTGCCAGCAGCTTGGTTTGGGGGAGCGGCTACACCTTC. Encoded protein: CASSLVWGSGYTF.

Only a few counts were recorded for this clone. V and J are TRBV18 and TRBJ2-6; tentatively, D is TRBD1 (5 bases). The CDR3 is made up of 19 amino acids. Germline lookup yields CDR1 KGHSH and CDR2 LQKENI. The V end lost 2 bases, the J end lost 0 bases, and 17 bases lay between the germline ends. The CDR3 spells CASSPATAYTSSGANVLTF. CDR3 bases: TGTGCCAGCTCACCAGCGACAGCATACACCTCCTCTGGGGCCAACGTCCTGACTTTC.

V gene TRBV5-6 combines with J gene TRBJ2-1, with D possibly matching TRBD2 (6 bases). The CDR3 totals 15 residues. Trimming pared 4 bases from V and 2 bases from J, leaving 13 bases between. Per the germline V gene, CDR1 is SGHDT and CDR2 is YYEEEE. The CDR3 protein is CASSRLASTYNEQFF. The DNA of the CDR3 is TGTGCCAGCAGCCGGCTAGCGTCAACCTACAATGAGCAGTTCTTC.

J is TRBJ2-5 and V is TRBV6-1; 9 bases are shared with TRBD2. The germline CDR1 and CDR2 sequences are MNHNS and SASEGT. The CDR3 covers 15 residues. Losses at the gene ends were 7 bases for V and 6 bases for J; bases not matched to a gene: 12. As DNA, the CDR3 is TGTGCCAGCATGGACCGGCGGGGGGGCCCGCAGACCCAGTACTTC. As protein: CASMDRRGGPQTQYF.

This clone appeared a single time. This chain joins TRBV7-9 and TRBJ1-2; unclear D gene. The CDR3 length is 15 residues. Germline values: CDR1 SEHNR, CDR2 FQNEAQ (reference sequence). V was cut by 4 bases and J by 11 bases, with 23 bases left in between. CDR3 sequence (DNA): TGTGCCAGCAGCTCATTAGCGACTTTTGGTGTCTGGTACACCTTC. It translates to CASSSLATFGVWYTF.

This clone came up a few times. CDR3: CATISRASGANVLTF. As DNA, the CDR3 is TGTGCCACGATCTCGAGGGCCTCTGGGGCCAACGTCCTGACTTTC. The chain uses TRBV28 and TRBJ2-6; tentative D call: TRBD2 (5 bases). The CDR3 runs 15 residues. The V end was cut by 10 bases, the J end by 0 bases, with 13 bases between. From germline, CDR1 is MDHEN and CDR2 SYDVKM. Looking up the rest from reference TRBV28 and TRBJ2-6 gives the full variable domain: DVKVTQSSRYLVKRTGEKVFLECVQDMDHENMFWYRQDPGLGLRLIYFSYDVKMKEKGDIPEGYSVSREKKERFSLILESASTNQTSMYLCATISRASGANVLTFGAGSRLTVL.

The chain recombines TRBV7-6 with TRBJ2-3, with 9 bases identical to TRBD2. CDR3 size: 15 residues. Germline loops: CDR1 SGHVS, CDR2 FNYEAQ. Trimming took 1 base from V and 2 from J; bases not matched to a gene: 1. The DNA of the CDR3 is TGTGCCAGCAGCTTAGGGACTAGCGTCACAGATACGCAGTATTTT. It translates to CASSLGTSVTDTQYF.

This clone was detected a few times. V and J are TRBV28 and TRBJ2-4; 7 bases agree with TRBD2. CDR1 is MDHEN and CDR2 is SYDVKM in the germline V gene. Trimming removed 3 bases from V and 1 base from J; junction bases left unmatched: 0. This CDR3 is 14 amino acids long. CDR3: CASSLGGAKNIQYF. The CDR3 DNA is TGTGCCAGCAGTTTGGGGGGGGCCAAAAACATTCAGTACTTC.

V gene TRBV7-9 combines with J gene TRBJ1-1, with unresolved D. This CDR3 comprises 13 residues. Germline CDR1 is SEHNR and CDR2 is FQNEAQ (reference sequence). Trimming pared 6 bases from V and 1 base from J, leaving 9 bases between. CDR3 amino acids: CASSSTRNTEAFF. CDR3 coding DNA: TGTGCCAGCAGTTCCACCCGGAACACTGAAGCTTTCTTT.

The rearrangement links TRBV27 to TRBJ2-5; 8 bases are a match to TRBD1. The CDR3 is 14 amino acids. The germline CDR1 and CDR2 sequences are MNHEY and SMNVEV (reference sequence). Losses at the gene ends were 1 base for V and 3 bases for J; bases not matched to a gene: 1. The CDR3 coding sequence is TGTGCCAGCAGTTTATTGACAGGGGAAGAGACCCAGTACTTC. This sequence encodes CASSLLTGEETQYF.

The chain links TRBV19 to TRBJ2-2; D not resolved. Trimming left V 4 bases short and J 3 bases short, with 15 bases between. CDR3 length: 16 residues. The germline V gene has CDR1 LNHDA and CDR2 SQIVND (reference sequence). CDR3 sequence: CASSRTIIGDTGELFF. CDR3 bases: TGTGCCAGTAGTAGGACCATTATTGGTGACACCGGGGAGCTGTTTTTT.

The chain employs TRBV15 and TRBJ2-3; TRBD2 is a possible D gene (5 bases). V lost 0 bases to trimming and J lost 1 base, with 11 bases between them. Per the germline V gene, CDR1 is LNHNV and CDR2 is YYDKDF (reference sequence). The CDR3 is made up of 16 amino acids. CDR3 residues: CATSRDPLGGTDTQYF. CDR3 in DNA: TGTGCCACCAGCAGAGACCCCCTGGGAGGCACAGATACGCAGTATTTT.

The rearrangement uses TRBV2 and TRBJ2-1; no firm D call. The germline V and J ends were trimmed by 1 base and 0 bases, with 4 bases remaining between them. Germline loops: CDR1 SNHLY, CDR2 FYNNEI. This CDR3 comprises 14 residues. This CDR3 reads CASSEESSYNEQFF. CDR3 nucleotide sequence: TGTGCCAGCAGTGAAGAAAGCTCCTACAATGAGCAGTTCTTC.

The chain joins TRBV4-3 to TRBJ2-7; no firm D call. The CDR3 consists of 13 residues. The ends were cut back, 3 bases at V and 4 bases at J, with 10 bases in the middle. Germline loops: CDR1 LGHNA, CDR2 YSLEER. DNA of the CDR3: TGCGCCAGCAGCCATTACTCAGGTTACGAGCAGTACTTC. Amino acids: CASSHYSGYEQYF.

A remark on this clone: Other DNA sequences in this sample translate to the same CDR3. This sequence joins TRBV28 and TRBJ2-1; 10 bases align to TRBD2. CDR1 is MDHEN and CDR2 is SYDVKM in the germline V gene. The junction had 21 bases not matched to a gene; V was cut back by 10 bases and J by 12 bases. The CDR3 contains 16 residues. This CDR3 reads CATDPFGSGGTMVQFF. In nucleotides, the CDR3 is TGTGCCACCGACCCCTTTGGTAGCGGGGGGACAATGGTGCAGTTCTTC.

The genes are TRBV7-2 and TRBJ2-5, with 10 bases identical to TRBD1. V was pared by 4 bases and J by 7 bases, with 12 bases of the junction left unmatched. The germline V gene encodes CDR1 SGHTA and CDR2 FQGNSA. The CDR3 totals 16 residues. CDR3 sequence (DNA): TGTGCCAGCAGCTCCCCGGGACAGGGGTCTGGGGGGACCCAGTACTTC. Its translation: CASSSPGQGSGGTQYF.

In this sample, this clone turned up once. V is TRBV5-1 and J is TRBJ1-2; TRBD1 is a possible D gene (6 bases). Per the germline V gene, CDR1 is SGHRS and CDR2 is YFSETQ. The CDR3 is 16 amino acids. The germline V and J ends were trimmed by 3 bases and 6 bases, with 21 bases remaining between them. CDR3 protein: CASSSISGGAMDGYTF. In nucleotides, the CDR3 is TGCGCCAGCAGCTCGATCTCCGGGGGCGCTATGGATGGCTACACCTTC.

The CDR3 spells CASSRGGTQGYGYTF. CDR3 nucleotides: TGTGCCAGCTCACGAGGAGGAACTCAGGGGTATGGCTACACCTTC. This chain uses TRBV18 with TRBJ1-2, with a weak D call TRBD1 (6 bases). Germline CDR1 KGHSH, CDR2 LQKENI. V dropped 4 bases and J dropped 5 bases, with 17 bases sitting between them. This CDR3 is built from 15 residues.

This chain connects TRBV4-3 to TRBJ2-7, with 8 bases aligning to TRBD1. CDR1 LGHNA and CDR2 YSLEER come from the germline V gene. The length of the CDR3 is 15 residues. Trimming took 4 bases from V and 1 from J; bases not matched to a gene: 6. DNA for the CDR3: TGCGCCAGCAGCCTCGAGGGACAGGCTTCCTACGAGCAGTACTTC. The encoded protein is CASSLEGQASYEQYF.

This clone was counted once. The chain links TRBV27 to TRBJ2-6; D is possibly TRBD2 (6 bases). V was clipped by 7 bases and J by 2 bases, with 9 bases between them. The germline gives CDR1 MNHEY, CDR2 SMNVEV (reference sequence). The CDR3 has 14 amino acids. CDR3 nucleotides: TGTGCCAGCACCCGCGGGGCTGGGGCCAACGTCCTGACTTTC. It codes for CASTRGAGANVLTF.

This clone occurred a few times. V is TRBV5-5 and J is TRBJ2-7; D call uncertain. CDR1 is SGHKS, CDR2 YYEKEE, per germline (reference sequence). CDR3 length equals 11 residues. V was pared by 2 bases and J by 6 bases, with 6 bases between. The CDR3 nucleotides are TGTGCCAGCAGCTTCAGAGCCGAGCAGTACTTC. Residues: CASSFRAEQYF. Combining the CDR3 with reference TRBV5-5 and TRBJ2-7 gives the whole variable domain DAGVTQSPTHLIKTRGQQVTLRCSPISGHKSVSWYQQVLGQGPQFIFQYYEKEERGRGNFPDRFSARQFPNYSSELNVNALLLGDSALYLCASSFRAEQYFGPGTRLTVT.

The chain uses TRBV5-4 and TRBJ2-7; 8 nucleotides agree with TRBD1. Germline CDR1 and CDR2: SGHNT and YYREEE (reference sequence). V lost 4 bases to trimming and J lost 3 bases; unmatched junction nucleotides: 12. The CDR3 covers 16 residues. CDR3 DNA sequence: TGTGCCAGCAGCAACTCCATTGACAGGGGAAACTACGAGCAGTACTTC. It encodes CASSNSIDRGNYEQYF.

This chain joins TRBV5-6 and TRBJ2-7; D may be TRBD1 (6 bases). This CDR3 is 16 amino acids long. Germline-derived CDR1 and CDR2 are SGHDT and YYEEEE. The ends were cut back, 4 bases at V and 0 bases at J, with 17 bases in the middle. CDR3 sequence: CASSLITGFNSYEQYF. CDR3 DNA sequence: TGTGCCAGCAGCCTTATAACAGGGTTTAACTCCTACGAGCAGTACTTC.

CDR3 DNA: TGTGCCATCACTGGCTCTGGAAACACCATATATTTT. It yields the protein CAITGSGNTIYF. V and J are TRBV10-3 and TRBJ1-3, with D unclear. The CDR3 is 12 residues long. The ends were cut back, 7 bases at V and 0 bases at J, with 4 bases in the middle. Germline lookup yields CDR1 ENHRY and CDR2 SYGVKD.

This clone was found once. The rearrangement uses TRBV10-1 and TRBJ2-5; D remains ambiguous. Deletions cut 6 bases from V and 7 bases from J, with 9 bases between. Germline V gives CDR1 WNHNN, CDR2 SYGVQD (reference sequence). This CDR3 region has 11 residues. This chain's CDR3 is CASRTLGTQYF. In DNA form, the CDR3 reads TGCGCCAGCAGAACCCTGGGGACCCAGTACTTC.

This clone appeared a single time. The chain combines TRBV6-5 with TRBJ2-3, with 13 bases that match TRBD2. CDR3 size: 15 residues. The J segment lost 6 bases and the V segment lost 6 bases, leaving 6 bases of the junction unmatched. Germline CDR1 MNHEY, CDR2 SVGAGI. The chain's CDR3 is CASRGTSGVTDTQYF. The CDR3 DNA is TGTGCCAGCAGGGGGACTAGCGGGGTCACCGATACGCAGTATTTT.

This chain joins TRBV2 and TRBJ2-5; 7 bases map to TRBD1. This CDR3 contains 14 residues. V was pared by 7 bases and J by 2 bases, with 7 bases of the junction left unmatched. Germline V CDR1 and CDR2: SNHLY, FYNNEI. CDR3 amino acids: CASIRETGQETQYF. CDR3 coding DNA: TGTGCCAGCATTCGTGAGACAGGGCAAGAGACCCAGTACTTC. Drawing the rest from reference TRBV2 and TRBJ2-5, the complete variable domain is EPEVTQTPSHQVTQMGQEVILRCVPISNHLYFYWYRQILGQKVEFLVSFYNNEISEKSEIFDDQFSVERPDGSNFTLKIRSTKLEDSAMYFCASIRETGQETQYFGPGTRLLVL.